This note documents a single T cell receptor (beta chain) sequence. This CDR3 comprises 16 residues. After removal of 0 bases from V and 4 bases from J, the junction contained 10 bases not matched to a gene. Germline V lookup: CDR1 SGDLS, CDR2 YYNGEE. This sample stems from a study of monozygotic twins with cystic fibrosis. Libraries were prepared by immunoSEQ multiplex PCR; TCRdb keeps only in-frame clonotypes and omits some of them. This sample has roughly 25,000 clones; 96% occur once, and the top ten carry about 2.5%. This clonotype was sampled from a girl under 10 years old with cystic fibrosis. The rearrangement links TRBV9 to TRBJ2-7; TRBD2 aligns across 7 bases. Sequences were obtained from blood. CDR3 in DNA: TGTGCCAGCAGCGTAGCCCCTTTGGGGGAGGGGTACGAGCAGTACTTC. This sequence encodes CASSVAPLGEGYEQYF.